A single T cell receptor beta chain is shown here with its context. Produced via immunoSEQ multiplex PCR; TCRdb's table is partial and in-frame only. The sample consists of approximately 410,000 clones, just over 85% of them appearing once. The germline V gene encodes CDR1 SGDLS and CDR2 YYNGEE. The V end was cut by 0 bases, the J end by 0 bases, with 7 bases between. The CDR3 length is 15 residues. This entry is derived from a study of blood T cell repertoires in COVID-19. Study details: The United States, Italy and Spain supplied acute and convalescent COVID-19 samples.

The sequenced sample consisted of peripheral blood. The rearrangement links TRBV9 to TRBJ2-1; the D is unclear. The clonotype was recovered from a woman aged 30 to 39 with active or convalescent COVID-19. The CDR3 sequence is CASSVGLGSYNEQFF. The CDR3 nucleotides are TGTGCCAGCAGCGTAGGGCTAGGCTCCTACAATGAGCAGTTCTTC. Full variable domain (outside the CDR3, taken from reference TRBV9 and TRBJ2-1): DSGVTQTPKHLITATGQRVTLRCSPRSGDLSVYWYQQSLDQGLQFLIQYYNGEERAKGNILERFSAQQFPDLHSELNLSSLELGDSALYFCASSVGLGSYNEQFFGPGTRLTVL.